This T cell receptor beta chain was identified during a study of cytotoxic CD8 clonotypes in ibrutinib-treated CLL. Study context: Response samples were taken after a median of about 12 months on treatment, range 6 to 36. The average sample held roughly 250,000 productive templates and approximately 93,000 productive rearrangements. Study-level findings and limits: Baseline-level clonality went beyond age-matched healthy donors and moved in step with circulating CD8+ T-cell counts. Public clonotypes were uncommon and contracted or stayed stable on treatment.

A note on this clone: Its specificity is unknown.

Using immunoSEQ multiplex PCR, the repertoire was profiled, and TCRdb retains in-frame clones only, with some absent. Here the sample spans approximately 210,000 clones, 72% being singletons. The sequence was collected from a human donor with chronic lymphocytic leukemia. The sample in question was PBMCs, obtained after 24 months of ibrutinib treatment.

This CDR3 reads CASSYLSSGANVLTF. The CDR3 coding sequence is TGTGCCAGCAGTTACCTCAGCTCTGGGGCCAACGTCCTGACTTTC. The rearrangement joins TRBV6-6 to TRBJ2-6; no clear D. The germline V and J ends were trimmed by 2 bases and 0 bases, with 5 bases remaining between them. The CDR3 length is 15 residues. Germline V lookup: CDR1 MNHNY, CDR2 SVGAGI (reference sequence).